This T cell receptor (beta chain) emerged from a study of CD8 T cells in Susac syndrome. Trimming removed 4 bases at V and 7 bases at J, with 8 bases between. Germline-derived CDR1 and CDR2 are SGHRS and YFSETQ. The CDR3 loop spans 11 amino acids. RNA totalling roughly 0.45 to 1 ug underwent reverse transcription with random hexamers. Each CDR3 protein is one row after TCRdb ran MiXCR on the immunoSEQ multiplex PCR reads. The repertoire holds 75,000 to 80,000 distinct CDR3 sequences, around 94% seen once, with about 0.52% in the top ten. Sequences were obtained from CD8+ T cells from PBMCs. This sequence joins TRBV5-1 and TRBJ1-1; D is unresolved. The receptor was derived from a human donor with Susac syndrome. CDR3 in amino acids: CASSLGVEAFF. CDR3 DNA: TGCGCCAGCAGCCTTGGGGTTGAAGCTTTCTTT.